A single sample gave rise to the 20 T cell receptor beta chains below, sequenced in a study of spatial heterogeneity in lung cancer. TCRdb itself ran the 5' RACE reads through MiXCR, one entry per CDR3 protein. The sample has more than 9,000 distinct CDR3 sequences, more than 15% seen once; the top ten hold approximately 52%. Time point here: sample taken at primary tumor resection. Sequencing covered unsorted whole RNA taken from tumor, nontumor lung or frozen PBMC. Here the sequenced sample was PBMCs, taken at surgery. These TCRs come from a male donor with early-stage non-small cell lung cancer.

The V call is TRBV6-2 or TRBV6-3, the J call TRBJ2-5; D possibly corresponds to TRBD1 (6 bases). Germline CDR1 MNHEY, CDR2 SVGEGT. Between the trimmed V and J ends, which lost 5 bases and 2 bases, there was a span of 15 bases. The CDR3 extends over 15 amino acids. DNA for the CDR3: TGTGCCAGCAGTCCACCGGGACACCCACAAGAGACCCAGTACTTC. It codes for CASSPPGHPQETQYF.

This chain connects TRBV2 to TRBJ2-7; 7 bases fit TRBD1. J gave up 2 bases and V 6 bases, and 4 bases lay outside the gene matches. Germline values: CDR1 SNHLY, CDR2 FYNNEI. The CDR3 is made up of 13 amino acids. The CDR3: CASRRQGTYEQYF. CDR3 sequence (DNA): TGTGCCAGCAGAAGACAGGGTACCTACGAGCAGTACTTC.

V usage is TRBV7-9 and J usage is TRBJ2-1, with TRBD1 as a possible D gene (5 bases). Germline V gene sequence: CDR1 SEHNR, CDR2 FQNEAQ (reference sequence). CDR3 length: 17 amino acids. Trimming took off 8 bases at V and 0 bases at J, with 20 bases between the two ends. CDR3 region: CASGADNIRISYNEQFF. DNA for the CDR3: TGTGCCAGCGGGGCAGATAATATTAGGATCTCCTACAATGAGCAGTTCTTC.

The gene calls are TRBV11-2 and TRBJ2-7, with 7 bases fitting TRBD2. Germline CDR1 is SGHAT and CDR2 is FQNNGV. The CDR3 has 14 amino acids. J was trimmed by 2 bases and V by 1 base; bases with no gene match: 2. CDR3 residues: CASSLASGPYEQYF. CDR3 coding DNA: TGTGCCAGCAGCTTAGCTAGCGGCCCCTACGAGCAGTACTTC. Full variable domain (remainder filled in from reference TRBV11-2 and TRBJ2-7): EAGVAQSPRYKIIEKRQSVAFWCNPISGHATLYWYQQILGQGPKLLIQFQNNGVVDDSQLPKDRFSAERLKGVDSTLKIQPAKLEDSAVYLCASSLASGPYEQYFGPGTRLTVT.

This clonotype was recorded a few times. The chain is built from TRBV3-1 and TRBJ1-5; D remains unclear. This CDR3 comprises 13 residues. Germline V lookup: CDR1 LGHDT, CDR2 YNNKEL (reference sequence). V lost 1 base and J lost 5, with 6 bases in between. CDR3: CASSQVRDQPQHF. The CDR3 nucleotides read TGTGCCAGCAGCCAAGTGAGGGATCAGCCCCAGCATTTT.

This clonotype turned up a few times. The chain employs TRBV6-2 or TRBV6-3 and TRBJ1-5; D not resolved. From germline, CDR1 is MNHEY and CDR2 SVGEGT. V lost 1 base and J 3 bases, leaving 7 bases between the germline ends. The CDR3 is 14 amino acids. CDR3 residues: CASSYLVSNQPQHF. The CDR3 coding sequence is TGTGCCAGCAGTTACTTGGTCTCCAATCAGCCCCAGCATTTT.

This sequence joins TRBV6-1 and TRBJ2-7; 11 bases line up with TRBD1. CDR3 length equals 15 residues. The V segment lost 9 bases and the J segment 1 base; nucleotides outside the gene matches: 8. Germline CDR1 reads MNHNS; CDR2 reads SASEGT. The CDR3 sequence: CASLTGTGGSYEQYF. The CDR3 coding sequence is TGTGCCAGTCTTACTGGGACAGGGGGATCCTACGAGCAGTACTTC.

This clonotype was seen ten or more times. V and J are TRBV12-3 or TRBV12-4 and TRBJ2-1, with 8 nucleotides matching TRBD2. V lost 6 bases, J lost 10 bases, and 8 bases stayed unmatched. The CDR3 length is 13 residues. CDR3 nucleotides: TGTGCCAGCAGGGTAGCGGGGACGAAGGAGCAGTTCTTC. Protein product: CASRVAGTKEQFF.

This clonotype is a singleton in its sample. V and J are TRBV3-1 and TRBJ2-5, with no clear D. The V and J ends lost 2 bases and 5 bases respectively, with 18 bases between them. The CDR3 runs 16 residues. CDR1 is LGHDT, CDR2 YNNKEL, per germline (reference sequence). The CDR3 is CASSQILGRPVETQYF. The CDR3 coding sequence is TGTGCCAGCAGCCAAATCCTAGGGCGGCCGGTGGAGACCCAGTACTTC.

In its sample, this clonotype was seen many times. The chain carries TRBV16 and TRBJ1-5; D gene unclear. Trimming shortened V by 3 bases and J by 4 bases, and 10 bases separated the two germline ends. Germline V gives CDR1 KGHSY, CDR2 FQNENV. There are 14 residues in the CDR3. CDR3 residues: CASSHSTSNQPQHF. The CDR3 DNA reads TGTGCCAGCAGCCACTCGACCTCAAATCAGCCCCAGCATTTT.

The V call is TRBV11-2, the J call TRBJ1-1; D remains ambiguous. V shed 1 base and J shed 1 base, with 4 bases lying between them. CDR1 SGHAT and CDR2 FQNNGV come from the germline V gene. The CDR3 runs to 13 residues. CDR3 region: CASSLAGNTEAFF. In nucleotides, the CDR3 is TGTGCCAGCAGCTTAGCCGGGAACACTGAAGCTTTCTTT.

This clonotype was seen repeatedly, ten times or more. The chain combines TRBV29-1 with TRBJ2-2; D remains unclear. The V gene lost 1 base and the J gene lost 0 bases, with 6 bases spanning the gap. Per germline, CDR1 SQVTM and CDR2 ANQGSEA. This CDR3 has 14 amino acids. The chain's CDR3 is CSVEGRSNTGELFF. The CDR3 nucleotides read TGCAGCGTTGAAGGCAGGTCGAACACCGGGGAGCTGTTTTTT.

This clonotype was seen ten or more times. The chain is built from TRBV2 and TRBJ2-1; D possibly uses TRBD1 or TRBD2 (5 bases each). Trimming cost V 7 bases and J 7 bases, with 20 bases left between them. CDR3 size: 15 residues. The germline V gene has CDR1 SNHLY and CDR2 FYNNEI. CDR3 sequence: CASNFWGRSENEQFF. CDR3 bases: TGTGCCAGCAATTTCTGGGGACGGAGTGAAAATGAGCAGTTCTTC.

This clonotype was counted at least ten times. This chain uses TRBV30 with TRBJ2-3; D uncertain. The germline V gene has CDR1 GTSNPN and CDR2 SVGIG (reference sequence). V lost 5 bases and J 4 bases, leaving 10 bases between the germline ends. The CDR3 consists of 12 residues. Here the CDR3 DNA reads TGTGCCTGGGGGAACTTTGCAGATACGCAGTATTTT. As protein: CAWGNFADTQYF.

This clonotype was detected a few times. The chain carries TRBV6-5 and TRBJ2-7, with 10 nucleotides matching TRBD1. The CDR3 is made up of 15 amino acids. The ends lost 6 bases at V and 3 bases at J; junction bases unmatched: 8. The germline gives CDR1 MNHEY, CDR2 SVGAGI. CDR3 nucleotides: TGTGCCAGCAGGGATACCGGGACAGGGGACTACGAGCAGTACTTC. Protein: CASRDTGTGDYEQYF.

In this sample, this clonotype turned up a few times. CDR3 in DNA: TGTGCCAGCAGCTCCAGAGGGACAGGGAATGAGCAGTTCTTC. Translation gives CASSSRGTGNEQFF. The J gene is TRBJ2-1, the V gene TRBV13, with TRBD1 identical over 9 bases. CDR3 length equals 14 residues. The ends lost 4 bases at V and 7 bases at J; junction bases unmatched: 5. Germline V CDR1 and CDR2: PRHDT, FYEKMQ (reference sequence).

The chain employs TRBV20-1 and TRBJ2-1; D is unclear. Germline CDR1 is DFQATT and CDR2 is SNEGSKA (reference sequence). Trimming took off 1 base at V and 2 bases at J, with 9 bases between the two ends. The length of the CDR3 is 14 residues. This chain's CDR3 is CSARVPTTYNEQFF. CDR3 coding DNA: TGCAGTGCTAGAGTTCCGACCACCTACAATGAGCAGTTCTTC.

The V call is TRBV20-1, the J call TRBJ2-7, with unresolved D. This CDR3 is 14 amino acids long. Trimming pared 0 bases from V and 0 bases from J, leaving 9 bases between. CDR1 is DFQATT and CDR2 is SNEGSKA in the germline V gene (reference sequence). The CDR3 bases are TGCAGTGCTAGAGATCGCGGTAGCTCCTACGAGCAGTACTTC. It codes for CSARDRGSSYEQYF.

This clonotype was observed a handful of times. J is TRBJ2-1 and V is TRBV28; D possibly corresponds to TRBD2 (5 bases). Germline V lookup: CDR1 MDHEN, CDR2 SYDVKM. V gave up 7 bases and J gave up 0 bases, with 13 bases separating them. This CDR3 has 15 residues. CDR3 coding DNA: TGTGCCAGCATTGTCGCGGGTAGCTCCTACAATGAGCAGTTCTTC. This translates into CASIVAGSSYNEQFF.

This chain uses TRBV28 with TRBJ1-4, with TRBD1 matching over 12 bases. This CDR3 region has 16 residues. J was trimmed by 5 bases and V by 6 bases; bases with no gene match: 7. Germline V CDR1 and CDR2: MDHEN, SYDVKM. The CDR3 reads CASRWDRGPPNEKLFF. CDR3 nucleotide sequence: TGTGCCAGCAGATGGGACAGGGGGCCCCCAAATGAAAAACTGTTTTTT.